This T cell receptor (beta chain) came from a study of T-cell reconstitution after alpha-beta-depleted transplantation in children. The study's findings and limits: At day 60, the high TCRbeta diversity found in some patients originated from recipient T cells and thymic progenitors that had survived.

Germline V gene data show CDR1 as SQVTM and CDR2 as ANQGSEA. CDR3 size: 14 residues. Trimming took off 3 bases at V and 1 base at J, with 9 bases between the two ends. Unique molecular identifiers were used to barcode this TCRbeta library. TCRdb reprocessed the PCR reads via MiXCR and lists one record per CDR3 protein. The data contain roughly 570,000 distinct CDR3 sequences, 25% to 30% of them singletons. Comment on this clonotype: The antigen is unknown.

The source of this sequence is a boy under two years old with Wiskott-Aldrich syndrome, due to receive a stem cell transplant. This sample comprised PBMCs, obtained before TCRalphabeta/CD19-depleted stem cell transplant. The gene calls are TRBV29-1 and TRBJ2-2; D may be TRBD1 or TRBD2 (5 bases each). This CDR3 reads CSVDEGWNTGELFF. CDR3 coding DNA: TGCAGCGTTGACGAGGGGTGGAACACCGGGGAGCTGTTTTTT.